The 21 T cell receptor delta chains below all came from one sample that was sequenced in a study of γδ T cells in repeated Plasmodium falciparum infection. Bulk repertoires came from Vgamma9/Vdelta2+ or Vdelta2-negative gammadelta T cells flow-sorted from PBMC. TCRdb fed the multiplex PCR reads to CATT. The sample lists over 45,000 delta-chain clones, around 1.6% occurring once. Sequenced: gamma-delta T cells from blood. These receptors all come from a pool of human donors (malaria-infected and uninfected, not separated).

Concerning this clone itself: TCRdb's listed protein matches a much larger clone and diverges from this DNA's translation at residue 11, likely through a read error; the protein shown comes from the DNA. The rearrangement links TRDV1 to TRDJ1, with D perhaps TRDD2 or TRDD3 (6 bases each). TCRdb leaves out the J gene; it was filled in here by matching the DNA to germline. This CDR3 region has 22 residues. The germline V gene has CDR1 TSWWSYY and CDR2 QGS. Between the trimmed V and J ends, which lost 5 bases and 7 bases, there was a span of 41 bases. The CDR3 DNA follows: TGTGCTCTTGGGAGATCCCCACCTAGGACTTCCTCTACTGGGATATCCCAGGGTAAACTCATCTTT. Its protein is CALGRSPPRTSSTGISQGKLIF.

As concerns this clone: This DNA's translation and the protein TCRdb lists, from a much larger clone, do not match at residue 8, likely due to a read error; the protein shown is translated from the DNA. The V and J genes are TRDV1 and TRDJ1; TRDD3 agrees at 8 bases. The J gene is absent in TCRdb and was assigned here via DNA matching to germline. Trimming cost V 0 bases and J 2 bases; bases outside gene matches: 14. The CDR3 loop spans 19 amino acids. CDR1 is TSWWSYY, CDR2 QGS, per germline. This CDR3 is CALGELITPLGVLTDKLIF. CDR3 sequence (DNA): TGTGCTCTTGGGGAACTAATCACCCCACTGGGGGTTCTTACCGATAAACTCATCTTT.

In its sample, this clone was seen a few times. The TCRdb protein, from a much larger clone, departs from this DNA's translation at residue 17, likely by read error; the protein shown derives from the DNA. V gene assignment gives TRDV1, but the J gene was left uncalled; the table's D call, TRDD3, was not checked against the DNA. Germline assignment: CDR1 TSWWSYY and CDR2 QGS. The CDR3 is made up of 19 amino acids. CDR3 in DNA: TGTGCTCTTGGGGAACTAGAGTCGTCCCGGTCCTTTATTACCGATAAACGCATCTTT. Amino acid sequence: CALGELESSRSFITDKRIF.

Remarks on this clone: Translating this DNA gives a protein that differs at residue 12 from the TCRdb one, which belongs to a much larger clone; a read error is likely, and the protein shown is this translation. This chain connects TRDV2 to TRDJ3; 7 bases match TRDD3. TCRdb does not report a J gene; here it was assigned by matching the DNA to germline references. The J segment lost 1 base and the V segment lost 3 bases, leaving 20 bases of the junction unmatched. In germline, CDR1 is GEAIGNYY, CDR2 EKD. This CDR3 is built from 22 residues. Here the CDR3 reads CACDDVQSEDTSSSWDTRQMFF. In DNA form, the CDR3 reads TGTGCCTGTGACGACGTCCAATCCGAGGATACGAGCTCATCCTGGGACACCCGACAGATGTTTTTC.

This clone came up a few times. This chain uses TRDV2 with TRDJ1; 12 positions agree with TRDD3. TCRdb offers no J gene call, so here the DNA was matched to germline to obtain one. The CDR3 is made up of 16 amino acids. V lost 7 bases to trimming and J lost 8 bases; unmatched junction nucleotides: 16. The germline CDR1 and CDR2 sequences are GEAIGNYY and EKD. CDR3 DNA: TGTGCCTGCGACCCTTTTCTGGGGGATACGCGGGGGAAACTCATCTTT. Translation gives CACDPFLGDTRGKLIF.

For this clone: TCRdb's entry gives the protein of a much larger clone, which mismatches this DNA's translation at residue 15, likely from a read error; the protein reported here is translated from the DNA. The chain joins TRDV1 to TRDJ1, with 10 bases identical to TRDD3. The J gene, not given by TCRdb, was assigned here from a germline match of the nucleotide sequence. Per the germline V gene, CDR1 is TSWWSYY and CDR2 is QGS. Unmatched junction bases numbered 22, after V lost 1 base and J lost 8 bases. This CDR3 is 20 amino acids long. The CDR3 loop reads CALGERSPRDWGIITQKLIF. CDR3 nucleotides: TGTGCTCTTGGGGAACGTTCGCCTCGGGACTGGGGGATTATCACCCAAAAACTCATCTTT.

Notes on this clone: Translating this DNA gives a protein that differs at residue 14 from the TCRdb one, which belongs to a much larger clone; a read error is likely, and the protein shown is this translation. The chain is built from TRDV2 and TRDJ1; 10 bases match TRDD3. Because TCRdb records no J gene, it was assigned here through a match of the DNA to germline. The CDR3 has 20 amino acids. V lost 1 base to trimming and J lost 2 bases; unmatched junction nucleotides: 18. CDR1 is GEAIGNYY and CDR2 is EKD in the germline V gene. Written as DNA, the CDR3 is TGTGCCTGTGACACTGCCTTCCTTCATGGGGGATACCACAGTACCGATAAACTCATCTTT. Protein product: CACDTAFLHGGYHSTDKLIF.

There are a few counts of this clone. TCRdb's listed protein matches a much larger clone and diverges from this DNA's translation at residue 16, likely through a read error; the protein shown comes from the DNA. The CDR3 spells CALGELRLPLLGDTKDTDKLIF. The CDR3 coding sequence is TGTGCTCTTGGGGAACTAAGACTTCCCTTACTGGGGGATACTAAGGACACCGATAAACTCATCTTT. The rearrangement links TRDV1 to TRDJ1, with TRDD3 matching over 12 bases. Unmatched junction bases numbered 17, after V lost 0 bases and J lost 0 bases. The CDR3 totals 22 residues. Germline assignment: CDR1 TSWWSYY and CDR2 QGS.

Only a few counts were recorded for this clone. A far larger clone differs by one base, so this is likely a read error. The V gene corresponds to TRDV1; no J gene was called; the D call in the table, TRDD3, was not verified against the DNA. Germline CDR1 is TSWWSYY and CDR2 is QGS. The CDR3 totals 23 residues. The CDR3 nucleotides are TGTGCTCTTGGGGAGTCGCCCTTCCTACATATAACTGGGGACCCTCAGTACACCGATAAACTCATTTTT. This gives the protein CALGESPFLHITGDPQYTDKLIF.

The table lists this clone with a few counts. TCRdb records a much larger clone's protein for this DNA, with a difference at residue 12 that likely arises from a read error; the protein given is the translation of the DNA. The V call is TRDV3, the J call TRDJ1; 12 bases are a match to TRDD3. Germline-derived CDR1 and CDR2 are TVYSNPD and GDNSRS (reference sequence). The CDR3 length is 15 residues. The CDR3 region is CASWGIRTNTDRLIF. The CDR3 nucleotides are TGTGCCTCCTGGGGGATACGAACTAACACCGATAGACTCATCTTT.

This clone showed up just a few times. The protein recorded in TCRdb matches a much larger clone and deviates from this DNA's translation at residue 9, suggesting a read error; the protein here is obtained by translating the DNA. This sequence joins TRDV1 and TRDJ1; D perhaps matches TRDD2 (5 bases). This CDR3 contains 19 residues. Germline-derived CDR1 and CDR2 are TSWWSYY and QGS. V lost 5 bases and J 0 bases, leaving 25 bases between the germline ends. The CDR3 loop reads CALGTSIPAVWEYTDKLIF. As DNA, the CDR3 is TGTGCTCTTGGGACCTCTATTCCTGCAGTGTGGGAGTACACCGATAAACTCATCTTT.

This clone was recorded a few times. The mismatch at residue 16 between this DNA's translation and the TCRdb protein of a much larger clone likely reflects a read error; the protein shown is translated from the DNA. The V gene is TRDV1, the J gene TRDJ1, with D possibly matching TRDD3 (6 bases). Germline CDR1 and CDR2: TSWWSYY and QGS. This CDR3 contains 18 residues. The CDR3 loop reads CALGETSPSLGPPDKPIF. The CDR3 nucleotides are TGTGCTCTTGGGGAAACGAGCCCTTCGCTGGGGCCCCCCGATAAACCCATCTTT.

This clone was observed a few times. A read error is likely here: a far larger clone is one base away. Other DNA sequences of this sample code for an identical CDR3. V gene TRDV1 combines with J gene TRDJ1; D gene uncertain. CDR1 and CDR2 (germline): TSWWSYY, QGS. The CDR3 is 13 residues long. Trimming cost V 0 bases and J 7 bases, with 9 bases left between them. The CDR3 sequence is CALGELVGVKLIF. The CDR3, as DNA: TGTGCTCTTGGGGAACTAGTGGGCGTTAAACTCATCTTT.

This clone was seen ten or more times. The chain combines TRDV2 with TRDJ1; TRDD3 agrees at 10 bases. TCRdb records no J gene; here it was assigned by comparing the DNA to germline. CDR3 length: 16 amino acids. Germline V CDR1 and CDR2: GEAIGNYY, EKD. Germline trimming cut 3 bases from V and 0 bases from J; bases unmatched to any gene: 6. In DNA form, the CDR3 reads TGTGCCTGTGACGGCCTGGGGGATAGGAACACCGATAAACTCATCTTT. Translated: CACDGLGDRNTDKLIF.

Comments on this clone: TCRdb lists the protein of a much larger clone for this DNA, which differs at residue 3, so this is likely a read error; the protein given here is translated from the DNA itself. This chain links TRDV1 with TRDJ1; TRDD3 agrees at 7 bases. No J segment appears in TCRdb, so it was assigned here by matching the sequence to germline. Per the germline V gene, CDR1 is TSWWSYY and CDR2 is QGS. The CDR3 consists of 21 residues. The CDR3 region has the DNA TGTGCTATTGGGGCAGTACCAATACGACGTACTGGGGCCAAGTACACCGATAAACTCATCTTT. Its translation: CAIGAVPIRRTGAKYTDKLIF.

This clone was picked up a small number of times. TCRdb assigns this DNA the protein of a much larger clone, which departs from its translation at residue 4; this likely reflects a read error, and the protein shown comes from translating the DNA. The chain joins TRDV2 to TRDJ1, with 7 nucleotides matching TRDD3. The J gene was missing in TCRdb and was found by matching the end of the DNA to germline. This CDR3 region has 15 residues. Per germline, CDR1 GEAIGNYY and CDR2 EKD. The DNA for the CDR3 is TGTGCCTGTGGCACCATAGGGGATAAATCCGATAAACTCATCTTT. It is translated as CACGTIGDKSDKLIF.

This clone has just a few counts. This DNA translates differently at residue 8 from the TCRdb protein, which is that of a much larger clone; a read error is likely, and the protein shown is the DNA's own translation. The chain recombines TRDV1 with TRDJ1, with D unclear. TCRdb records no J gene; here it was assigned by comparing the DNA to germline. CDR3 length: 19 amino acids. Germline CDR1 TSWWSYY, CDR2 QGS. The germline V and J ends were trimmed by 0 bases and 0 bases, with 20 bases remaining between them. The CDR3 nucleotides are TGTGCTCTTGGGGAACTGGTGTCACGTACCCCGACGTACACCGATAAACTCATCTTT. As protein: CALGELVSRTPTYTDKLIF.

As for this clone: This is likely an artifact of a read error, given a far larger clone one base away. Within the sample, other DNA sequences also encode this same CDR3. This CDR3 reads CALGESSTPMRPRLGSAHPADKLIF. CDR3 DNA: TGTGCTCTTGGGGAATCCAGCACTCCTATGAGGCCCCGACTGGGGTCGGCTCACCCGGCTGATAAACTCATCTTT. The V gene is TRDV1, the J gene TRDJ1; 7 bases match TRDD3. TCRdb carries no J gene annotation; the J gene was assigned here by matching the DNA with germline. Looked up from germline, CDR1 is TSWWSYY and CDR2 is QGS. This CDR3 is 25 amino acids long. J gave up 5 bases and V 2 bases, and 38 bases lay outside the gene matches.

This clone has a count of ten or more. This likely came from a read error, as a far larger clone is one base away. The sample carries other DNA sequences with the same CDR3. This chain joins TRDV2 and TRDJ3; 13 nucleotides align to TRDD3. Matching the DNA to germline supplied the J gene, which TCRdb does not give. The germline CDR1 and CDR2 sequences are GEAIGNYY and EKD. The CDR3 has 19 amino acids. Trimming removed 0 bases from V and 7 bases from J; junction bases left unmatched: 8. CDR3 protein: CACDTLLGDTLGDTRQMFF. The CDR3 nucleotides are TGTGCCTGTGACACCCTACTGGGGGATACGCTGGGAGACACCCGACAGATGTTTTTC.

The sample holds many counts of this clone. A much bigger clone sits one base away, suggesting this may be a read error. Other DNA variants within this sample encode the same CDR3. The CDR3 coding sequence is TGTGCTCTTGGGGGACTCTACTTCCCCGGCATCACCGATAAACTCATCTTT. Translation gives CALGGLYFPGITDKLIF. The J gene is TRDJ1, the V gene TRDV1; possible D gene TRDD2, 5 bases. The germline V gene has CDR1 TSWWSYY and CDR2 QGS. The germline V and J ends were trimmed by 4 bases and 1 base, with 19 bases remaining between them. The CDR3 loop spans 17 amino acids.

This clone showed up just a few times. A far larger clone is just one base off, so this is likely a read error. Distinct nucleotide sequences in the sample also encode this CDR3. This rearrangement joins TRDV1 to TRDJ1; 9 nucleotides match TRDD3. The V gene's germline CDR1 is TSWWSYY and CDR2 QGS. The CDR3 spans 23 residues. The CDR3 loop is CALGEKGGKAFLILGEYTDKLIF. The DNA of the CDR3 is TGTGCCCTTGGGGAAAAAGGGGGAAAGGCCTTCCTTATACTGGGGGAGTACACCGATAAACTCATCTTT.